The present TCR beta chain was sequenced within a study of cytomegalovirus exposure and HLA in healthy donors. Whole-study results and caveats: Sequencing depth across donors, presence/absence analyses assumed, was roughly uniform. Associated with HLA alleles at 0.05 false discovery rate in a later analysis were around 15,000 TCR beta sequences. An analysis that came later showed most CMV-associated TCR beta chains appearing HLA-restricted. In a later analysis, TCR beta V- and J-gene trimming was associated with a missense DCLRE1C variant.

V lost 11 bases and J 0 bases, leaving 13 bases between the germline ends. The CDR3 is 13 residues long. The germline V gene encodes CDR1 MNHNY and CDR2 SVGAGI (reference sequence). The PCR made use of 60 Vbeta and 13 Jbeta primers. Clones were sequenced by immunoSEQ multiplex PCR, and TCRdb holds only the in-frame ones, with some missing. The sample yields 140,000 or so clones, about three quarters seen once. With respect to this clone: The antigen is undetermined.

The chain employs TRBV6-6 and TRBJ1-1, with a tentative D call TRBD1 (5 bases). The receptor was derived from a woman in her twenties or thirties in good health and CMV-seronegative. The sample was PBMCs. The CDR3, as DNA: TGTGCCGACCTGGGGCGGTTGAACACTGAAGCTTTCTTT. As protein: CADLGRLNTEAFF.